The clone carrying this T cell receptor (beta chain) was picked up many times. MiXCR was run by TCRdb on the RACE reads, yielding one entry per CDR3 protein. The sample shows roughly 380,000 distinct CDR3 sequences, 4% to 6% of them seen only once. This record comes from a study of human T cells and chemical hapten exposure. Study details: An area of 2 cm by approximately 2 cm on upper inner arm skin received 2% DPC for sensitization.

Documented time point: pre-sensitization, week 0. Treatment described: therapeutic diphenylcyclopropenone sensitization with weekly scalp DPC. Germline V gene lookup returns CDR1 SGHTA and CDR2 FQGNSA. This CDR3 has 17 residues. Unmatched junction bases numbered 13, after V lost 6 bases and J lost 0 bases. This sample comprised whole blood, obtained in connection with sensitization to the hapten diphenylcyclopropenone (DPC). The TCR comes from a woman aged 50 to 65 with alopecia areata. Some clones in this sample may be carry-over from other donors' samples. The rearrangement joins TRBV7-2 to TRBJ1-2; TRBD1 aligns across 7 bases. As DNA, the CDR3 is TGTGCCAGCAGGCTCCCAGGGGGAGGGATTGCTAACTATGGCTACACCTTC. This encodes CASRLPGGGIANYGYTF. Filled out from reference TRBV7-2 and TRBJ1-2, the complete variable domain reads GAGVSQSPSNKVTEKGKDVELRCDPISGHTALYWYRQSLGQGLEFLIYFQGNSAPDKSGLPSDRFSAERTGGSVSTLTIQRTQQEDSAVYLCASRLPGGGIANYGYTFGSGTRLTVV.